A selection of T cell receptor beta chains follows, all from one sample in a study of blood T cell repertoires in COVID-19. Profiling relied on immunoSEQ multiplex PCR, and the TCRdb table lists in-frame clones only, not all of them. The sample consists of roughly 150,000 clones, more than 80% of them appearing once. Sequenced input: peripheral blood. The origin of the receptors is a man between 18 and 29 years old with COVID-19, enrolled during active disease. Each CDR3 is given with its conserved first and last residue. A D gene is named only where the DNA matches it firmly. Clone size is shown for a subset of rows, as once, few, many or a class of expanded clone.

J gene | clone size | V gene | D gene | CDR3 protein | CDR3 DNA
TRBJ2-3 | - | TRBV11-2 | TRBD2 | CASSLDRREGAQYF | TGTGCCAGCAGCTTAGATAGGAGGGAGGGTGCGCAGTATTTT
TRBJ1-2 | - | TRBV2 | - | CACQVRGYTF | TGTGCCTGCCAGGTCCGGGGCTACACCTTC
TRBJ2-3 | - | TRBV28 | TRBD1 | CASSSGQGAVGGTDTQYF | TGTGCCAGCAGTTCAGGACAGGGGGCGGTCGGGGGCACAGATACGCAGTATTTT
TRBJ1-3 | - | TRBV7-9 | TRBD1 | CASSLRDRGTRNTIYF | TGTGCCAGCAGCCTCCGGGACAGGGGAACGAGAAACACCATATATTTT
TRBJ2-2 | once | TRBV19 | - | CASSIGAGNGELFF | TGTGCCAGTAGTATAGGGGCAGGGAACGGGGAGCTGTTTTTT
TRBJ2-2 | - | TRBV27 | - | CASSFLGELFF | TGTGCCAGCAGTTTCTTGGGGGAGCTGTTTTTT
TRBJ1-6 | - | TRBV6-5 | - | CASRGDYNSPLHF | TGTGCCAGCAGGGGAGACTATAATTCACCCCTCCACTTT
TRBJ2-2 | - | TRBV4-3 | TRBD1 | CASSQELGQGPLGELFF | TGCGCCAGCAGCCAAGAATTGGGACAGGGTCCCCTCGGGGAGCTGTTTTTT
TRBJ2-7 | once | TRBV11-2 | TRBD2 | CASSKAGLAGSYEQYF | TGTGCCAGCAGCAAAGCAGGACTAGCGGGCTCCTACGAGCAGTACTTC
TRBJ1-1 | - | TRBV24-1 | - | CATTLQTPGILDFF | TGTGCCACTACTCTTCAGACACCCGGGATATTGGATTTCTTT